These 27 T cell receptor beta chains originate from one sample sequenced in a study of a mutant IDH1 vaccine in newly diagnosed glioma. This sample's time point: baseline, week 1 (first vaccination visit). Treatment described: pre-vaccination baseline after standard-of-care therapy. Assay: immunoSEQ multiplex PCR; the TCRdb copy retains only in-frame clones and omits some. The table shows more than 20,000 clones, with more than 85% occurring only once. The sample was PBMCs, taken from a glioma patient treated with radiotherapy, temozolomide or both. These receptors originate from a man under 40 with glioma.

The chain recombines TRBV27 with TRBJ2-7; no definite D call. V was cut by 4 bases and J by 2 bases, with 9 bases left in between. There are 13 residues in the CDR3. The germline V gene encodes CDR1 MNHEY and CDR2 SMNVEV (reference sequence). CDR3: CASSSGPAYEQYF. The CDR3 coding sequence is TGTGCCAGCAGTTCCGGGCCTGCCTACGAGCAGTACTTC.

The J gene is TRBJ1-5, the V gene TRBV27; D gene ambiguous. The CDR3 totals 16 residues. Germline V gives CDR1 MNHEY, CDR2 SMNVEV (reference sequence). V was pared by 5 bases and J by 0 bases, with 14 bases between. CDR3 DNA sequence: TGTGCCAGCAGTCCAAGGACGGTTTATAGCAATCAGCCCCAGCATTTT. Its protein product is CASSPRTVYSNQPQHF.

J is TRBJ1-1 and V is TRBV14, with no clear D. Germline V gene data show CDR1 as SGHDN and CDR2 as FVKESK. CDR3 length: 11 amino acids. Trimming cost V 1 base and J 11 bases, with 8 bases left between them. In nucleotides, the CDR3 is TGTGCCAGCAGCCAAGGGTTCGACGCTTTCTTT. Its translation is CASSQGFDAFF.

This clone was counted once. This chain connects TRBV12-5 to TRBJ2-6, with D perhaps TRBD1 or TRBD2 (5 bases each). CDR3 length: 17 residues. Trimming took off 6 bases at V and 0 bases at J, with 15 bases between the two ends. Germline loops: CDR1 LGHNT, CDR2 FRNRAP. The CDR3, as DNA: TGTGCTAGTGGGGGGGACGGAAGACTCTCTGGGGCCAACGTCCTGACTTTC. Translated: CASGGDGRLSGANVLTF. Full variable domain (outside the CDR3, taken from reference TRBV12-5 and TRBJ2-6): DARVTQTPRHKVTEMGQEVTMRCQPILGHNTVFWYRQTMMQGLELLAYFRNRAPLDDSGMPKDRFSAEMPDATLATLKIQPSEPRDSAVYFCASGGDGRLSGANVLTFGAGSRLTVL.

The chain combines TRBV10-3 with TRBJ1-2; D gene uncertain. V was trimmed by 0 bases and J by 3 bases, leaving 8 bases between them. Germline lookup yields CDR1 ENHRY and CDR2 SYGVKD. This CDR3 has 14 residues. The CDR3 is CAISESPTYYGYTF. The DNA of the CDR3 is TGTGCCATCAGTGAGTCACCGACATACTATGGCTACACCTTC.

The DNA for the CDR3 is TGTGCCAGCAGTTTAGCGGGAGCATCCTACAATGAGCAGTTCTTC. Amino acids: CASSLAGASYNEQFF. The V and J genes are TRBV27 and TRBJ2-1; 7 bases agree with TRBD2. Unmatched junction bases numbered 2, after V lost 2 bases and J lost 1 base. Germline CDR1 reads MNHEY; CDR2 reads SMNVEV (reference sequence). The length of the CDR3 is 15 residues.

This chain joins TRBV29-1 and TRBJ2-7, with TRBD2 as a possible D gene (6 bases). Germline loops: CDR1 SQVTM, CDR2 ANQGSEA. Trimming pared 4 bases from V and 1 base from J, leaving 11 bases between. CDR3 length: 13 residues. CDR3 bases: TGCAGCGTTGGTCGGGGGATTTCCTACGAGCAGTACTTC. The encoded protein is CSVGRGISYEQYF.

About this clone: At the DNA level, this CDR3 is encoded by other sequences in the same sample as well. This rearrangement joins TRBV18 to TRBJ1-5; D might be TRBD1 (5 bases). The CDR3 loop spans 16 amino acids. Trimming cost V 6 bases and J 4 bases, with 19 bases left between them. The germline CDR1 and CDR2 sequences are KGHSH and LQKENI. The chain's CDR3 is CASSLTGGRDNQPQHF. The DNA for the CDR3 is TGTGCCAGCTCCCTCACCGGAGGCAGGGATAATCAGCCCCAGCATTTT.

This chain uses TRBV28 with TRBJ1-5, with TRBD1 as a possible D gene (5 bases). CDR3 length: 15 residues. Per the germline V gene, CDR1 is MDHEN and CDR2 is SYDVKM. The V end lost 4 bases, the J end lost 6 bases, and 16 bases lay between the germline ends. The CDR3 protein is CASSSGDRGRQPQHF. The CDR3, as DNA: TGTGCCAGCAGTTCGGGGGACCGAGGGCGTCAGCCCCAGCATTTT.

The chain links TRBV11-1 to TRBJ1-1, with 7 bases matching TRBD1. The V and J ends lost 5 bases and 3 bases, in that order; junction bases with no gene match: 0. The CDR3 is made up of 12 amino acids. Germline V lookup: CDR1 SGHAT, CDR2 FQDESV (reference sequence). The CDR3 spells CASSDRDTEAFF. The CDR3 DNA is TGTGCCAGCAGCGACAGGGACACTGAAGCTTTCTTT.

The CDR3 DNA sequence: TGTGCCTGGACCCCTCGCCAGGGGCGAGGCAATTCACCCCTCCACTTT. Amino acids: CAWTPRQGRGNSPLHF. The chain carries TRBV30 and TRBJ1-6; possible D gene TRBD1, 6 bases. Deletions cut 4 bases from V and 7 bases from J, with 20 bases between. The germline V gene has CDR1 GTSNPN and CDR2 SVGIG (reference sequence). This CDR3 comprises 16 residues.

Here the CDR3 reads CASSPTGLGVFSEAFF. CDR3 nucleotides: TGTGCCAGCAGCCCGACAGGGTTAGGGGTCTTTTCTGAAGCTTTCTTT. This chain uses TRBV7-8 with TRBJ1-1, with TRBD1 matching over 7 bases. The CDR3 sequence is 16 residues long. Per the germline V gene, CDR1 is SGHVS and CDR2 is FQNEAQ. The junction had 15 bases not matched to a gene; V was cut back by 5 bases and J by 6 bases.

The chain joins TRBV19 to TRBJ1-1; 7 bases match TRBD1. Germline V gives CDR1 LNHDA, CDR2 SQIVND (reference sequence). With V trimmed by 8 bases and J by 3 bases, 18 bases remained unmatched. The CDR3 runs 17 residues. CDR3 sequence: CASYPKGAYLGDTEAFF. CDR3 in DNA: TGTGCCAGTTACCCCAAGGGGGCTTATTTGGGGGACACTGAAGCTTTCTTT. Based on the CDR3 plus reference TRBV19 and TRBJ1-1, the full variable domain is DGGITQSPKYLFRKEGQNVTLSCEQNLNHDAMYWYRQDPGQGLRLIYYSQIVNDFQKGDIAEGYSVSREKKESFPLTVTSAQKNPTAFYLCASYPKGAYLGDTEAFFGQGTRLTVV.

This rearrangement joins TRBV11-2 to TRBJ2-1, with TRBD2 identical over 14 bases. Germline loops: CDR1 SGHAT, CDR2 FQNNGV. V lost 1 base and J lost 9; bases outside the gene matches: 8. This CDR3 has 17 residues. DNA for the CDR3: TGTGCCAGCAGCTTAGCCGGGACTAGCGGGAGTTGGGGTGAGCAGTTCTTC. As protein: CASSLAGTSGSWGEQFF.

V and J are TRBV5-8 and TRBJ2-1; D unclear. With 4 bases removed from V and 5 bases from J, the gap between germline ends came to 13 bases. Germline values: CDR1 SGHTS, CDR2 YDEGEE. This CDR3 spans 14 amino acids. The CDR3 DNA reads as TGTGCCAGCAGCAAGCGCTTTCTAAACAATGAGCAGTTCTTC. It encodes CASSKRFLNNEQFF.

CDR3 coding DNA: TGTGCCAGCAGTTTGGGGCCGGTAGATGAGCAGTACTTC. Its protein product is CASSLGPVDEQYF. V gene TRBV27 combines with J gene TRBJ2-5, with a tentative D call TRBD1 (5 bases). The V gene lost 3 bases and the J gene lost 11 bases, with 16 bases spanning the gap. From germline, CDR1 is MNHEY and CDR2 SMNVEV (reference sequence). The CDR3 is 13 residues long.

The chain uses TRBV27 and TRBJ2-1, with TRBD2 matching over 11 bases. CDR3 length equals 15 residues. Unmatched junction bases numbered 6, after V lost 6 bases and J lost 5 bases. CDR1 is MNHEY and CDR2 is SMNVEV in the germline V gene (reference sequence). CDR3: CASRSTTSGNNEQFF. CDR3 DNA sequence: TGTGCCAGCAGATCAACGACTAGCGGGAACAATGAGCAGTTCTTC.

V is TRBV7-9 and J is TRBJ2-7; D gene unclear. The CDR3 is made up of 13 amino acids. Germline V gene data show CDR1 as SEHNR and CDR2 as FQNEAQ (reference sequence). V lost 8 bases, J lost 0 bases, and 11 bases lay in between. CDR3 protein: CASASATSYEQYF. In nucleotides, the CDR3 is TGTGCCAGCGCTTCAGCCACCTCCTACGAGCAGTACTTC.

The CDR3, as DNA: TGTGCCAGCAGCCCATCCTTGATTTTCAATGAAAAACTGTTTTTT. Translating it yields CASSPSLIFNEKLFF. The chain employs TRBV7-2 and TRBJ1-4; the D is unclear. Trimming took off 5 bases at V and 5 bases at J, with 15 bases between the two ends. Germline CDR1 and CDR2: SGHTA and FQGNSA. The CDR3 runs 15 residues.

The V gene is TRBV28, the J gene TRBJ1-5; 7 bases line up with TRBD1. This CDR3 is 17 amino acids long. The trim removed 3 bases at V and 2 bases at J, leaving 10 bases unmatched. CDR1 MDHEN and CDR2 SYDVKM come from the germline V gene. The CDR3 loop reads CASSFPIDRVGNQPQHF. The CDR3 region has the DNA TGTGCCAGCAGTTTTCCGATTGACAGGGTAGGCAATCAGCCCCAGCATTTT.

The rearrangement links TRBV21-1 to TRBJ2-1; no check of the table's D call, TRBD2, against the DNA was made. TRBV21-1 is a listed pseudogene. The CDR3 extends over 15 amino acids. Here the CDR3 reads CASSSRETENNEQFF. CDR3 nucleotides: TGTGCCAGCAGCAGCCGGGAGACGGAGAACAATGAGCAGTTCTTC.

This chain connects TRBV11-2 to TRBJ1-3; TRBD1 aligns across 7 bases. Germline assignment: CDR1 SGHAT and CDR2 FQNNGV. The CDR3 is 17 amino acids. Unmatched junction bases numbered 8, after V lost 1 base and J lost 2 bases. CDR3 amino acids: CASSLGLLGTAGNTIYF. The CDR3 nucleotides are TGTGCCAGCAGCTTAGGACTCCTCGGGACAGCTGGAAACACCATATATTTT.

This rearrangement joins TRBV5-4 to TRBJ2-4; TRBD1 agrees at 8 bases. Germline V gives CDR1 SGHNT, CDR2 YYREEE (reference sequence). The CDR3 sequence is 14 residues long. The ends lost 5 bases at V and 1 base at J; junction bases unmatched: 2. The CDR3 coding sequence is TGTGCCAGCAGTCCAGGGGGCGCCAAAAACATTCAGTACTTC. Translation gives CASSPGGAKNIQYF.

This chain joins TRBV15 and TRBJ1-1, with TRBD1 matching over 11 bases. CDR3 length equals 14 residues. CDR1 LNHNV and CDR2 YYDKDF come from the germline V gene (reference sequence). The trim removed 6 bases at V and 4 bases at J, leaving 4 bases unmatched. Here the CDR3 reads CATRAGTGGTEAFF. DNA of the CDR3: TGTGCCACCAGAGCCGGGACAGGGGGCACTGAAGCTTTCTTT.

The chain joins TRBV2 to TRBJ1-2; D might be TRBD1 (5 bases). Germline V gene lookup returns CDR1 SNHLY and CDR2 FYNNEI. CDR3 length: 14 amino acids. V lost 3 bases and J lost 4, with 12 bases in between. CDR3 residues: CASSEAGSTYGYTF. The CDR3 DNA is TGTGCCAGCAGTGAGGCAGGGTCGACCTATGGCTACACCTTC.

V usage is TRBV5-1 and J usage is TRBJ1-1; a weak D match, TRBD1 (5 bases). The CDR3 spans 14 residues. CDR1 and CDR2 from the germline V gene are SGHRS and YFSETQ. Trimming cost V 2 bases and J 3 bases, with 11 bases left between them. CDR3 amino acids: CASSFGGGDTEAFF. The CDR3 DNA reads TGCGCCAGCAGCTTCGGGGGAGGGGACACTGAAGCTTTCTTT.

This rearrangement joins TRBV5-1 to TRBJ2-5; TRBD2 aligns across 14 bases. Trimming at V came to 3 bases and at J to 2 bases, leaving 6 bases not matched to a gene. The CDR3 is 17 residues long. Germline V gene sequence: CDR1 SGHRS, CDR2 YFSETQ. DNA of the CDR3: TGCGCCAGCAGCTGGGGACTAGCGGGAGAAGGACAAGAGACCCAGTACTTC. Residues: CASSWGLAGEGQETQYF.